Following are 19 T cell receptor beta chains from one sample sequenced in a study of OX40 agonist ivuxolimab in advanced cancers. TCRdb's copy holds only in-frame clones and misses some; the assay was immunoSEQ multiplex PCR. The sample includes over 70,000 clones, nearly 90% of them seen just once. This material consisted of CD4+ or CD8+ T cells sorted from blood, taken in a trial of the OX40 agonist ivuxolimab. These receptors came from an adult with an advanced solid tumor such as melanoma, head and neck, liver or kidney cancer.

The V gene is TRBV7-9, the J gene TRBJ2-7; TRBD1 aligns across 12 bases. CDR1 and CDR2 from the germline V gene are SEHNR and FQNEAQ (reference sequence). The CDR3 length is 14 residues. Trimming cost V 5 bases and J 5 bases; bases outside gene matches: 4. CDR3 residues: CASSPGTGGDEQYF. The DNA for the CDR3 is TGTGCCAGCAGCCCCGGGACAGGGGGCGACGAGCAGTACTTC.

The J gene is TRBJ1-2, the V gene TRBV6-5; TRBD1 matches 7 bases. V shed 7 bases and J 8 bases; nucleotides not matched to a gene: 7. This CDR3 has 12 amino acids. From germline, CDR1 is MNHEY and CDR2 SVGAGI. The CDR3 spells CASTSQGWGYTF. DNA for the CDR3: TGTGCCAGCACTTCACAGGGGTGGGGCTACACCTTC.

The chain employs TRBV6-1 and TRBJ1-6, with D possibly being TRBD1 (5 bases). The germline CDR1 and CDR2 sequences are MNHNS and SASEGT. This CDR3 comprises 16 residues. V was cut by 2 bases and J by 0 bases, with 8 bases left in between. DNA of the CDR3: TGTGCCAGCAGTGAACGGGGGAGCTCCTATAATTCACCCCTCCACTTT. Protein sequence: CASSERGSSYNSPLHF.

CDR3: CASSHYGLSNEQFF. The CDR3, as DNA: TGTGCCAGCAGCCACTATGGACTTTCCAATGAGCAGTTCTTC. The chain couples TRBV14 to TRBJ2-1; a possible D gene is TRBD2 (5 bases). V was cut by 3 bases and J by 6 bases, with 12 bases left in between. The CDR3 spans 14 residues. Germline lookup yields CDR1 SGHDN and CDR2 FVKESK.

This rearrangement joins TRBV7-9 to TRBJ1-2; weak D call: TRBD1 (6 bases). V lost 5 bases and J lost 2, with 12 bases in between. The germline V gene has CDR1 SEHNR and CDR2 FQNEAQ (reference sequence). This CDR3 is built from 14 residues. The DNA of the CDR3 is TGTGCCAGCAGCACGGGACAATCAAACTATGGCTACACCTTC. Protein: CASSTGQSNYGYTF. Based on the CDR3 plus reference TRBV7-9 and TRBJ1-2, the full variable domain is DTGVSQNPRHKITKRGQNVTFRCDPISEHNRLYWYRQTLGQGPEFLTYFQNEAQLEKSRLLSDRFSAERPKGSFSTLEIQRTEQGDSAMYLCASSTGQSNYGYTFGSGTRLTVV.

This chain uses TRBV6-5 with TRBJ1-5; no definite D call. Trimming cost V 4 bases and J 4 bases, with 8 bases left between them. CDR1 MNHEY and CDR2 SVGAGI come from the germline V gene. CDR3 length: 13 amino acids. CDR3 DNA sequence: TGTGCCAGCAGTTTTTCGGTGAATCAGCCCCAGCATTTT. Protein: CASSFSVNQPQHF.

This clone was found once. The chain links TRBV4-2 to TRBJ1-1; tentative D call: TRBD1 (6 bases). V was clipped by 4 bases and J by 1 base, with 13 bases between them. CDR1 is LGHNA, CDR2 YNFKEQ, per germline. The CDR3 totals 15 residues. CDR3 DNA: TGTGCCAGCAGCCTTCCCGGACAGACGAACACTGAAGCTTTCTTT. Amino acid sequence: CASSLPGQTNTEAFF.

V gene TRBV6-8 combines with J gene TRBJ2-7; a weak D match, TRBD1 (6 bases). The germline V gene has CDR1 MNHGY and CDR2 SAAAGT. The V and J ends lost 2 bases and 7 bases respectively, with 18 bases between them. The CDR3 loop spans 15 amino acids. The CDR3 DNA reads TGTGCCAGCAGTTACGGACAGTCGGGACCCCAGGAGCAGTACTTC. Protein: CASSYGQSGPQEQYF.

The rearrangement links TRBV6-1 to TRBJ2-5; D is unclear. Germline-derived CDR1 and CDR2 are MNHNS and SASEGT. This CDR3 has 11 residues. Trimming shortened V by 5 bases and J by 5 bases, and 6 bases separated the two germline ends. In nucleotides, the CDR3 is TGTGCCAGCAGTTACGCTGAGACCCAGTACTTC. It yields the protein CASSYAETQYF.

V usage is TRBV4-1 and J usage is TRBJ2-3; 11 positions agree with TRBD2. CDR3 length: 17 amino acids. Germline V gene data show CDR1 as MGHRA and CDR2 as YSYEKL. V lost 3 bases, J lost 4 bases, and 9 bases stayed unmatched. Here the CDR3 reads CASSQVPLAGGPDTQYF. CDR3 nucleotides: TGCGCCAGCAGCCAGGTCCCCCTAGCGGGGGGTCCAGATACGCAGTATTTT.

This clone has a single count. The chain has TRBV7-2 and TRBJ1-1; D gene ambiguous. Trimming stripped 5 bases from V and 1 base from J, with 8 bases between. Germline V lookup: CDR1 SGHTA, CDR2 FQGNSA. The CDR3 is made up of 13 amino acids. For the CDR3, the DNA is TGTGCCAGCAGCAGTAGTGAGAACACTGAAGCTTTCTTT. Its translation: CASSSSENTEAFF. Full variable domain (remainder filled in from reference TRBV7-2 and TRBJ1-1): GAGVSQSPSNKVTEKGKDVELRCDPISGHTALYWYRQSLGQGLEFLIYFQGNSAPDKSGLPSDRFSAERTGGSVSTLTIQRTQQEDSAVYLCASSSSENTEAFFGQGTRLTVV.

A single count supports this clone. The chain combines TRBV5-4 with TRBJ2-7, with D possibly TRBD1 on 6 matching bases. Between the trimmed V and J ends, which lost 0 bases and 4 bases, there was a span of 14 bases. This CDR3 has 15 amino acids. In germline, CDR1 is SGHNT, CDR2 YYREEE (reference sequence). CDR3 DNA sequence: TGTGCCAGCAGCTTGGCAGGGGATGTGAATTACGAGCAGTACTTC. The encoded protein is CASSLAGDVNYEQYF.

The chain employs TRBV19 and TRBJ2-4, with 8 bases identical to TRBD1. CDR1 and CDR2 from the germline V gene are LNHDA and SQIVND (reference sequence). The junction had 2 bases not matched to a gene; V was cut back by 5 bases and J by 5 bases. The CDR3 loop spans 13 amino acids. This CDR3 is CASSDRGQNIQYF. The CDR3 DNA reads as TGTGCCAGTAGTGACAGGGGTCAAAACATTCAGTACTTC.

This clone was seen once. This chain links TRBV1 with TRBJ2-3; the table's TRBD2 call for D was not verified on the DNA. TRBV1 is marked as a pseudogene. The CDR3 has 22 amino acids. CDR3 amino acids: CTSSQVGLAGGRARQGTDTQYF. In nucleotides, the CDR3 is TGCACCAGCAGCCAGGTGGGACTAGCGGGGGGACGGGCACGGCAAGGCACAGATACGCAGTATTTT.

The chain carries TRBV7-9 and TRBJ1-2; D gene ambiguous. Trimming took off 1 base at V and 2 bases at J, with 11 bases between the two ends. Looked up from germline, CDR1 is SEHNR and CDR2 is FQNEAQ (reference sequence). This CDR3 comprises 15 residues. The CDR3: CASSLEWSTNYGYTF. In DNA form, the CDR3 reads TGTGCCAGCAGCTTAGAGTGGTCCACAAACTATGGCTACACCTTC.

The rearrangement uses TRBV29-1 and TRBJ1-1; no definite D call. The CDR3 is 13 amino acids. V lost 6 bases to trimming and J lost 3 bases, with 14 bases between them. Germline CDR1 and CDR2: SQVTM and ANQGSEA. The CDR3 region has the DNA TGCAGCGTCATAACCGCACGGGACACTGAAGCTTTCTTT. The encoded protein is CSVITARDTEAFF.

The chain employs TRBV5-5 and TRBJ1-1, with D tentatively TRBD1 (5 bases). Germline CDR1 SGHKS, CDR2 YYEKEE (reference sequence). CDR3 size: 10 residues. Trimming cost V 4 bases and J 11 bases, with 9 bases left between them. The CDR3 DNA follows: TGTGCCAGCAGCGGGGGGACGGCTTTCTTT. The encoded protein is CASSGGTAFF.

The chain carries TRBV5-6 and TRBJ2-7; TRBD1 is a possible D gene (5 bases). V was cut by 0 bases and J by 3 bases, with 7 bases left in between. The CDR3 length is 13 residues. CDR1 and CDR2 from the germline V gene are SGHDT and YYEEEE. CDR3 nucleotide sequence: TGTGCCAGCAGCTTGGACAGGCACTACGAGCAGTACTTC. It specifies CASSLDRHYEQYF.

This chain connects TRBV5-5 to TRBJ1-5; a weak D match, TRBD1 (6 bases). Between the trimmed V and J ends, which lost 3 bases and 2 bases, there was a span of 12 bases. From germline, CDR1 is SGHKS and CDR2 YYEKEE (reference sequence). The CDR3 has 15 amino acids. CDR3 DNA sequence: TGTGCCAGCAGCTCTATGGGGGCTGGCAATCAGCCCCAGCATTTT. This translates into CASSSMGAGNQPQHF.